This entry concerns a single TCR beta chain. The data were obtained in a study of blood T cell repertoires in COVID-19. Study-level information: The samples span acute and convalescent COVID-19 from the United States, Italy and Spain. In each case, the material was cDNA or gDNA derived from T cells, B-cell-depleted T cells, or PBMCs.

Source study methods: Estimated nucleated cell counts came from reference gene primer amplification. Using immunoSEQ multiplex PCR, the repertoire was profiled, and TCRdb retains in-frame clones only, with some absent. That table is the source of V, J and clone size, and D and trimming were worked out from the DNA. The sample holds about 120,000 clones, 78% seen once. The sequenced sample consisted of peripheral blood. This TCR was recovered from a man between 70 and 80 years old with acute or convalescent COVID-19.

This CDR3 is CASSPGGNTGELFF. The DNA for the CDR3 is TGTGCCAGCTCACCAGGGGGCAACACCGGGGAGCTGTTTTTT. The gene calls are TRBV18 and TRBJ2-2, with D tentatively TRBD1 (6 bases). Per the germline V gene, CDR1 is KGHSH and CDR2 is LQKENI. The length of the CDR3 is 14 residues. The V end lost 2 bases, the J end lost 2 bases, and 6 bases lay between the germline ends. Together with reference TRBV18 and TRBJ2-2, the CDR3 gives the full variable domain: NAGVMQNPRHLVRRRGQEARLRCSPMKGHSHVYWYRQLPEEGLKFMVYLQKENIIDESGMPKERFSAEFPKEGPSILRIQQVVRGDSAAYFCASSPGGNTGELFFGEGSRLTVL.